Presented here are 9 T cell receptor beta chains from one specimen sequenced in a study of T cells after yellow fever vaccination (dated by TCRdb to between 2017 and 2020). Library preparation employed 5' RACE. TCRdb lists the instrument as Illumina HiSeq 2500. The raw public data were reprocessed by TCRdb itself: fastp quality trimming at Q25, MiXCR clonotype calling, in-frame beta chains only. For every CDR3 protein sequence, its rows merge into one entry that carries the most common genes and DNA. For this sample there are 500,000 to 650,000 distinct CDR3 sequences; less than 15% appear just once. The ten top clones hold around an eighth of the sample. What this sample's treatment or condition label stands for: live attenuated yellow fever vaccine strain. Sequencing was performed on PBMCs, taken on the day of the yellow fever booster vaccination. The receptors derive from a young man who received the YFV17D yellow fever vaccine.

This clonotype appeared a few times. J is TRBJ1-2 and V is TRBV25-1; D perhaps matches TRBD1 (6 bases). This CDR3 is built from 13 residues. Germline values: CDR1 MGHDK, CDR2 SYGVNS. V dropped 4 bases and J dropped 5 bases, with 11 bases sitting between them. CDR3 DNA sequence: TGTGCCAGCAGTGTCGGGGGGACATATGGCTACACCTTC. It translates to CASSVGGTYGYTF.

CDR3 sequence: CAISGEAHQETQYF. The CDR3 DNA reads TGTGCCATCAGTGGCGAGGCACACCAAGAGACCCAGTACTTC. The chain has TRBV10-3 and TRBJ2-5; D gene unclear. Trimming removed 4 bases from V and 0 bases from J, with 9 bases in between. Germline assignment: CDR1 ENHRY and CDR2 SYGVKD. The CDR3 extends over 14 amino acids.

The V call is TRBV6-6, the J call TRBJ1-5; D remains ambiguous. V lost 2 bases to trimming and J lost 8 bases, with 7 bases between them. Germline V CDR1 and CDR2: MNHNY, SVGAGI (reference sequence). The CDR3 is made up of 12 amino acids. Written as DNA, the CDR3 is TGTGCCAGCAGTTACGGGAACGAGCCCCAGCATTTT. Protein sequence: CASSYGNEPQHF.

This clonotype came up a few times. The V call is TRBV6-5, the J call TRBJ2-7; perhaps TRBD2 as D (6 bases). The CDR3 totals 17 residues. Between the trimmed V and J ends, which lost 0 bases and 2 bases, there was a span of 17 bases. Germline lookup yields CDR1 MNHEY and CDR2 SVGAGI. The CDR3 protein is CASSYSRSGGGTYEQYF. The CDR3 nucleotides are TGTGCCAGCAGTTACTCTAGAAGTGGTGGGGGGACCTACGAGCAGTACTTC.

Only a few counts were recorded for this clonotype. The CDR3 DNA is TGCAGTGCTAGAGATCTGACAGCGAACACCGGGGAGCTGTTTTTT. This translates into CSARDLTANTGELFF. The chain combines TRBV20-1 with TRBJ2-2; D might be TRBD1 (5 bases). Germline V gene sequence: CDR1 DFQATT, CDR2 SNEGSKA (reference sequence). This CDR3 spans 15 amino acids. V lost 0 bases, J lost 0 bases, and 8 bases lay in between.

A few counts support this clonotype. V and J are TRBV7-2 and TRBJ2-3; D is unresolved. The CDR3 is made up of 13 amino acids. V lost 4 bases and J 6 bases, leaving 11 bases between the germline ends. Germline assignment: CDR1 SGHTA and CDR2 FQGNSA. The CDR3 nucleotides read TGTGCCAGCAGCTCTGACCGCGAGGATACGCAGTATTTT. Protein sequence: CASSSDREDTQYF.

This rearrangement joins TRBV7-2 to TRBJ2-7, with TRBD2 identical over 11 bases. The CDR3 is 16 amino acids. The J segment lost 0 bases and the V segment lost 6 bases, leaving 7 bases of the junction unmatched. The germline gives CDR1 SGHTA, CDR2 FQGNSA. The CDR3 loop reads CASREPGLAVSYEQYF. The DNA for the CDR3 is TGTGCCAGCAGGGAGCCGGGACTAGCGGTCTCCTACGAGCAGTACTTC.

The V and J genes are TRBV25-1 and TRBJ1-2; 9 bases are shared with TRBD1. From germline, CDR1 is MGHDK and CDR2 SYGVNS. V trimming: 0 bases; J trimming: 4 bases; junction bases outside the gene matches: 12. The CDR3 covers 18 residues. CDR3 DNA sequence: TGTGCCAGCAGTGAATATAGTGGCCGGACAGGGGATTTCTATGGCTACACCTTC. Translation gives CASSEYSGRTGDFYGYTF.

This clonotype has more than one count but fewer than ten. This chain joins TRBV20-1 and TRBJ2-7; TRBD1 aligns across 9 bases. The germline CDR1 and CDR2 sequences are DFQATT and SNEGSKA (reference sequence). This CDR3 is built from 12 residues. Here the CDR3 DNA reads TGCAGCTTAAGGGACAGGGAGTACGAGCAGTACTTC. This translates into CSLRDREYEQYF.